The TCR beta chain described here comes from a study of shared clonotypes between healthy human individuals. General study findings and limits: The diversity represented, both genetic and in exposure history, was limited by few donors.

The trim removed 3 bases at V and 2 bases at J, leaving 1 base unmatched. This CDR3 contains 14 residues. CDR1 is SNHLY, CDR2 FYNNEI, per germline. Assay: immunoSEQ multiplex PCR; the TCRdb copy retains only in-frame clones and omits some. Among millions of clones listed, less than 95% were seen once. Concerning this clone itself: The antigen remains undetermined.

Only CD45RO-negative cells positively selected for CCR7 counted as naive CD8 cells, so terminally differentiated effector memory CD45RA+ cells were excluded. The receptor was derived from a man between 18 and 29 years old in good health. Specimen: naive CD8+ T cells sorted from blood. The chain couples TRBV2 to TRBJ2-7; the match to TRBD1 covers 10 bases. CDR3: CASSEGTGAYEQYF. The CDR3, as DNA: TGTGCCAGCAGTGAGGGGACAGGGGCCTACGAGCAGTACTTC.